These 22 T cell receptor beta chains share one sample of origin, sequenced in a study of T cells in Graves' hyperthyroidism and ophthalmopathy. TCR beta CDR3 sequences were amplified from RNA transcripts. The primer set for the first-round RT-PCR of the TCR CDR3 was HTBI. In TCRdb, the multiplex PCR reads were re-called with MiXCR into one record per CDR3 protein. The sample lists 600,000 or so distinct CDR3 sequences; roughly 15% were seen once. Sequenced material: blood. The receptors shown here come from a woman in her forties or fifties with Graves' ophthalmopathy.

The chain recombines TRBV28 with TRBJ2-2; D ambiguous. Germline V gives CDR1 MDHEN, CDR2 SYDVKM. The germline V and J ends were trimmed by 6 bases and 4 bases, with 12 bases remaining between them. The CDR3 contains 14 residues. The CDR3 region is CASRSGPRTGELFF. The CDR3 nucleotides read TGTGCCAGCAGATCAGGACCCCGCACCGGGGAGCTGTTTTTT.

The gene calls are TRBV5-5 and TRBJ2-5; 10 nucleotides line up with TRBD2. In germline, CDR1 is SGHKS, CDR2 YYEKEE (reference sequence). Trimming at V came to 3 bases and at J to 5 bases, leaving 7 bases not matched to a gene. CDR3 length: 15 residues. The CDR3 region is CASSSSGRAGETQYF. Here the CDR3 DNA reads TGTGCCAGCAGCTCAAGCGGGAGGGCCGGGGAGACCCAGTACTTC.

This clonotype occurred many times. The chain is built from TRBV11-2 and TRBJ2-5, with TRBD1 identical over 11 bases. The V gene end was trimmed by 3 bases and the J gene end by 4 bases; junction bases not matched to a gene: 7. Germline loops: CDR1 SGHAT, CDR2 FQNNGV. The CDR3 consists of 16 residues. The CDR3: CASSFPRDRGIETQYF. CDR3 DNA: TGTGCCAGCAGCTTTCCGCGGGACAGGGGGATAGAGACCCAGTACTTC.

This chain connects TRBV20-1 to TRBJ2-1; D gene ambiguous. Germline values: CDR1 DFQATT, CDR2 SNEGSKA (reference sequence). The CDR3 extends over 10 amino acids. Trimming removed 0 bases at V and 10 bases at J, with 4 bases between. DNA for the CDR3: TGCAGTGCTAGAGAGGTCGAGCAGTTCTTC. Protein: CSAREVEQFF.

This clonotype was recorded a few times. The CDR3 nucleotides are TGTGCCAGCAGCTCATTACCCAAGGTAGGGCGGGGATGGACTGAAGCTTTCTTT. Its protein is CASSSLPKVGRGWTEAFF. The chain recombines TRBV7-9 with TRBJ1-1; D uncertain. This CDR3 has 18 amino acids. Germline CDR1 SEHNR, CDR2 FQNEAQ (reference sequence). Deletions cut 4 bases from V and 5 bases from J, with 26 bases between.

V usage is TRBV28 and J usage is TRBJ2-7; 10 nucleotides match TRBD2. V was pared by 4 bases and J by 6 bases, with 6 bases of the junction left unmatched. Germline CDR1 and CDR2: MDHEN and SYDVKM. This CDR3 region has 14 residues. The CDR3 loop reads CASSSPSGSLEQYF. The CDR3 DNA reads TGTGCCAGCAGTTCCCCTAGCGGGAGTCTCGAGCAGTACTTC.

This clonotype was seen more than once but under ten times. V and J are TRBV19 and TRBJ2-1; no firm D call. V was cut by 3 bases and J by 0 bases, with 6 bases left in between. CDR1 is LNHDA, CDR2 SQIVND, per germline (reference sequence). CDR3 length: 14 amino acids. Written as DNA, the CDR3 is TGTGCCAGTAGTATGGGCAGCTCCTACAATGAGCAGTTCTTC. As protein: CASSMGSSYNEQFF.

This clonotype has at least ten counts. CDR3 sequence (DNA): TGTGCCAGCTCCCTTGATTATAGCAATCAGCCCCAGCATTTT. Translated: CASSLDYSNQPQHF. The genes are TRBV18 and TRBJ1-5, with D unclear. Trimming removed 6 bases from V and 0 bases from J, with 9 bases in between. The germline V gene has CDR1 KGHSH and CDR2 LQKENI. CDR3 length: 14 amino acids.

This clonotype showed up many times. The chain has TRBV28 and TRBJ2-1; D is possibly TRBD2 (6 bases). In germline, CDR1 is MDHEN, CDR2 SYDVKM. The CDR3 covers 14 residues. The V end was cut by 6 bases, the J end by 5 bases, with 14 bases between. As DNA, the CDR3 is TGTGCCAGCAGATACGGGACTTTAAACAATGAGCAGTTCTTC. It translates to CASRYGTLNNEQFF.

This chain joins TRBV9 and TRBJ2-1, with TRBD1 matching 9 bases. This CDR3 spans 15 amino acids. Unmatched junction bases numbered 11, after V lost 4 bases and J lost 9 bases. Germline CDR1 reads SGDLS; CDR2 reads YYNGEE. The CDR3 is CASSSPGTGLGEQFF. The CDR3 DNA reads as TGTGCCAGCAGCTCCCCCGGGACAGGGCTTGGTGAGCAGTTCTTC. Based on the CDR3 plus reference TRBV9 and TRBJ2-1, the full variable domain is DSGVTQTPKHLITATGQRVTLRCSPRSGDLSVYWYQQSLDQGLQFLIQYYNGEERAKGNILERFSAQQFPDLHSELNLSSLELGDSALYFCASSSPGTGLGEQFFGPGTRLTVL.

This clonotype has ten or more counts. V is TRBV28 and J is TRBJ1-5; perhaps TRBD1 as D (6 bases). Trimming took 0 bases from V and 11 from J, leaving 23 bases between them. Germline V lookup: CDR1 MDHEN, CDR2 SYDVKM. CDR3 length: 17 residues. In DNA, the CDR3 is TGTGCCAGCAGTTTATGGAGGAGAGGGCAGGGGCACGGGGCCCAGCATTTT. It is translated as CASSLWRRGQGHGAQHF.

This clonotype was detected ten times or more. This chain joins TRBV15 and TRBJ1-5, with a tentative D call TRBD1 (5 bases). Trimming left V 4 bases short and J 0 bases short, with 13 bases between. Looked up from germline, CDR1 is LNHNV and CDR2 is YYDKDF (reference sequence). CDR3 length equals 16 residues. The CDR3 loop is CATSTSPRDSNQPQHF. CDR3 DNA: TGTGCCACCAGCACCTCACCCAGGGATAGCAATCAGCCCCAGCATTTT.

V usage is TRBV5-1 and J usage is TRBJ1-5, with 7 bases aligning to TRBD1. Germline V CDR1 and CDR2: SGHRS, YFSETQ. Losses at the gene ends were 1 base for V and 0 bases for J; bases not matched to a gene: 13. The CDR3 runs to 19 residues. The CDR3 is CASSLRPATGPDSNQPQHF. As DNA, the CDR3 is TGCGCCAGCAGCTTGAGGCCGGCGACAGGGCCGGATAGCAATCAGCCCCAGCATTTT.

This clonotype appeared many times. V usage is TRBV27 and J usage is TRBJ1-2; D not certain. This CDR3 comprises 13 residues. V lost 3 bases, J lost 8 bases, and 13 bases lay in between. Germline lookup yields CDR1 MNHEY and CDR2 SMNVEV (reference sequence). CDR3 amino acids: CASSLDLLGGYTF. CDR3 bases: TGTGCCAGCAGTTTGGACCTTCTGGGGGGCTACACCTTC.

V usage is TRBV19 and J usage is TRBJ1-5; 7 nucleotides line up with TRBD1. After removal of 9 bases from V and 2 bases from J, the junction contained 13 bases not matched to a gene. CDR1 LNHDA and CDR2 SQIVND come from the germline V gene (reference sequence). This CDR3 has 16 residues. CDR3 bases: TGTGCCAGCGCGAACAGACAGGGATGGGGCAATCAGCCCCAGCATTTT. It encodes CASANRQGWGNQPQHF. Filled out from reference TRBV19 and TRBJ1-5, the complete variable domain reads DGGITQSPKYLFRKEGQNVTLSCEQNLNHDAMYWYRQDPGQGLRLIYYSQIVNDFQKGDIAEGYSVSREKKESFPLTVTSAQKNPTAFYLCASANRQGWGNQPQHFGDGTRLSIL.

There are many counts of this clonotype. V is TRBV6-2 or TRBV6-3 and J is TRBJ2-1; 7 positions agree with TRBD2. The CDR3 has 15 amino acids. V trimming: 6 bases; J trimming: 8 bases; junction bases outside the gene matches: 13. Germline V gene lookup returns CDR1 MNHEY and CDR2 SVGEGT. CDR3 sequence (DNA): TGTGCCAGCAGAACTAGGACTAGTGTGGGCGATGAGCAGTTCTTC. Its protein product is CASRTRTSVGDEQFF.

This clonotype has ten or more counts. In DNA, the CDR3 is TGCGCCAGCAGCGGTTCAGTGAACACTGAAGCTTTCTTT. Its translation is CASSGSVNTEAFF. The genes are TRBV5-1 and TRBJ1-1; no firm D call. Trimming cost V 4 bases and J 0 bases, with 7 bases left between them. Germline V gene sequence: CDR1 SGHRS, CDR2 YFSETQ. The CDR3 loop spans 13 amino acids.

This clonotype was seen repeatedly, ten times or more. V is TRBV19 and J is TRBJ1-1; possible D gene TRBD1, 5 bases. The CDR3 is made up of 16 amino acids. The germline V gene has CDR1 LNHDA and CDR2 SQIVND (reference sequence). V was cut by 10 bases and J by 0 bases, with 21 bases left in between. CDR3 nucleotide sequence: TGTGCCACTATACCGCCAGGGAGGGGCATGAACACTGAAGCTTTCTTT. The encoded protein is CATIPPGRGMNTEAFF. Full variable domain (missing parts from reference TRBV19 and TRBJ1-1): DGGITQSPKYLFRKEGQNVTLSCEQNLNHDAMYWYRQDPGQGLRLIYYSQIVNDFQKGDIAEGYSVSREKKESFPLTVTSAQKNPTAFYLCATIPPGRGMNTEAFFGQGTRLTVV.

This clonotype appeared many times. The chain links TRBV18 to TRBJ1-5, with D unclear. Germline lookup yields CDR1 KGHSH and CDR2 LQKENI. The length of the CDR3 is 17 residues. The germline V and J ends were trimmed by 2 bases and 2 bases, with 16 bases remaining between them. The CDR3 loop reads CASSPGDGPAGNQPQHF. CDR3 coding DNA: TGTGCCAGCTCACCAGGAGACGGCCCCGCTGGCAATCAGCCCCAGCATTTT.

This clonotype was recorded at least ten times. The chain links TRBV12-3 or TRBV12-4 to TRBJ1-5; a weak D match, TRBD1 (6 bases). V lost 5 bases, J lost 0 bases, and 8 bases lay in between. This CDR3 has 14 residues. The CDR3 region is CASSTGYSNQPQHF. CDR3 in DNA: TGTGCCAGCAGTACAGGGTATAGCAATCAGCCCCAGCATTTT.

This clonotype was seen only a few times. This chain connects TRBV5-6 to TRBJ2-7, with D maybe TRBD1 (5 bases). Trimming shortened V by 4 bases and J by 4 bases, and 24 bases separated the two germline ends. Germline V gene lookup returns CDR1 SGHDT and CDR2 YYEEEE. This CDR3 has 17 amino acids. The CDR3 sequence is CASSPLFQGALKYEQYF. The CDR3, as DNA: TGTGCCAGCAGCCCTTTATTCCAGGGTGCCCTTAAGTACGAGCAGTACTTC. Variable domain in full (rest from reference TRBV5-6 and TRBJ2-7): DAGVTQSPTHLIKTRGQQVTLRCSPKSGHDTVSWYQQALGQGPQFIFQYYEEEERQRGNFPDRFSGHQFPNYSSELNVNALLLGDSALYLCASSPLFQGALKYEQYFGPGTRLTVT.

This chain uses TRBV28 with TRBJ1-2; TRBD1 is a possible D gene (6 bases). Germline CDR1 is MDHEN and CDR2 is SYDVKM. The length of the CDR3 is 13 residues. Trimming stripped 3 bases from V and 7 bases from J, with 12 bases between. The CDR3 DNA reads TGTGCCAGCAGTTTCGGGTACAGGGCTGGCTACACCTTC. Translated, it gives CASSFGYRAGYTF.